Below are 16 T cell receptor beta chains sequenced from a single sample in a study of OX40 agonist ivuxolimab in advanced cancers. Clones were read by immunoSEQ multiplex PCR, and TCRdb kept only the in-frame ones, dropping some. The sample consists of around 64,000 clones, about four fifths of them appearing once. The specimen comprised CD4+ or CD8+ T cells sorted from blood, sampled in a trial of the OX40 agonist ivuxolimab. The receptors shown here come from an adult with an advanced solid tumor such as melanoma, head and neck, liver or kidney cancer.

This chain connects TRBV19 to TRBJ2-7; TRBD1 is a possible D gene (6 bases). Germline V gene sequence: CDR1 LNHDA, CDR2 SQIVND (reference sequence). The V and J ends lost 2 bases and 6 bases respectively, with 14 bases between them. The CDR3 has 14 residues. The CDR3 reads CASSILQGTGEQYF. The CDR3 DNA is TGTGCCAGTAGTATATTACAGGGAACGGGCGAGCAGTACTTC.

CDR3 in amino acids: CASSLLGGQPQHF. Written as DNA, the CDR3 is TGTGCCAGCAGTTTACTCGGGGGACAGCCCCAGCATTTT. This sequence joins TRBV27 and TRBJ1-5; TRBD1 might be the D (5 bases). The CDR3 spans 13 residues. Germline values: CDR1 MNHEY, CDR2 SMNVEV (reference sequence). The V end was cut by 2 bases, the J end by 7 bases, with 9 bases between.

The chain links TRBV5-4 to TRBJ2-5, with 11 bases identical to TRBD2. This CDR3 is built from 15 residues. CDR1 SGHNT and CDR2 YYREEE come from the germline V gene (reference sequence). V lost 0 bases and J lost 6; bases outside the gene matches: 4. In nucleotides, the CDR3 is TGTGCCAGCAGCTTGGCCCTAGCGGGAGGTCAGACCCAGTACTTC. It codes for CASSLALAGGQTQYF.

The chain employs TRBV30 and TRBJ2-2; D is perhaps TRBD1 (6 bases). The CDR3 is 13 amino acids. The ends were cut back, 3 bases at V and 6 bases at J, with 11 bases in the middle. CDR1 is GTSNPN, CDR2 SVGIG, per germline (reference sequence). The CDR3 protein is CAWRLQGSGELFF. The CDR3 nucleotides read TGTGCCTGGAGGCTACAGGGCTCCGGGGAGCTGTTTTTT.

This chain uses TRBV7-2 with TRBJ1-2; D call uncertain. CDR3 length: 16 residues. The germline gives CDR1 SGHTA, CDR2 FQGNSA. Trimming left V 4 bases short and J 1 base short, with 16 bases between. In DNA form, the CDR3 reads TGTGCCAGCAGCTCCGAAGCACCGCAACATAACTATGGCTACACCTTC. Its protein is CASSSEAPQHNYGYTF.

The V and J genes are TRBV27 and TRBJ2-3, with TRBD1 matching over 10 bases. With V trimmed by 7 bases and J by 5 bases, 9 bases remained unmatched. This CDR3 region has 15 residues. In germline, CDR1 is MNHEY, CDR2 SMNVEV (reference sequence). The CDR3 is CASKNGQGGGDTQYF. The CDR3 coding sequence is TGTGCCAGCAAGAACGGACAGGGGGGTGGAGATACGCAGTATTTT.

The genes are TRBV5-7 and TRBJ1-4, with 7 nucleotides matching TRBD1. TRBV5-7 is designated an ORF whose function remains uncertain. The CDR3 spans 15 residues. The V gene end was trimmed by 4 bases and the J gene end by 6 bases; junction bases not matched to a gene: 9. This chain's CDR3 is CASSAQGPADEKLFF. Written as DNA, the CDR3 is TGTGCCAGCAGCGCACAGGGGCCCGCGGATGAAAAACTGTTTTTT.

In its sample, this clone was seen once. The CDR3 reads CASSFYRGRVIPYNEQFF. CDR3 nucleotide sequence: TGTGCCAGCAGCTTCTATAGGGGGCGCGTAATACCCTACAATGAGCAGTTCTTC. This chain uses TRBV7-9 with TRBJ2-1, with 7 positions matching TRBD1. The CDR3 runs 18 residues. Trimming at V came to 3 bases and at J to 2 bases, leaving 13 bases not matched to a gene. Germline V lookup: CDR1 SEHNR, CDR2 FQNEAQ (reference sequence).

This clone was observed once. The chain carries TRBV6-6 and TRBJ1-2, with TRBD1 matching 12 bases. CDR3 size: 16 residues. Germline trimming cut 6 bases from V and 4 bases from J; bases unmatched to any gene: 9. Germline V gives CDR1 MNHNY, CDR2 SVGAGI (reference sequence). CDR3: CASRFRDRGRSYGYTF. The CDR3 DNA reads as TGTGCCAGCAGATTCCGGGACAGGGGGCGAAGCTATGGCTACACCTTC.

The rearrangement joins TRBV6-6 to TRBJ2-2, with a possible D match to TRBD1 (6 bases). Trimming cost V 8 bases and J 6 bases, with 19 bases left between them. This CDR3 has 15 residues. CDR1 is MNHNY and CDR2 is SVGAGI in the germline V gene (reference sequence). The CDR3 DNA follows: TGTGCCAGCCGTCCGGCTCGGACAGCTCCCGGGGAGCTGTTTTTT. Amino acid sequence: CASRPARTAPGELFF.

This clone is medium-sized (0.01 to 0.1%) in the sample. The chain employs TRBV11-3 and TRBJ2-7, with TRBD2 matching 7 bases. The CDR3 spans 18 residues. Germline loops: CDR1 SGHNT, CDR2 YENEEA. Losses at the gene ends were 4 bases for V and 3 bases for J; bases not matched to a gene: 18. CDR3 in DNA: TGTGCCAGCAGCTCCCAGGGAATAAGGGAGCGGGACCACTACGAGCAGTACTTC. Translating it yields CASSSQGIRERDHYEQYF.

This chain joins TRBV7-2 and TRBJ2-1; no firm D call. This CDR3 has 13 amino acids. The V end lost 6 bases, the J end lost 7 bases, and 13 bases lay between the germline ends. Germline V lookup: CDR1 SGHTA, CDR2 FQGNSA. CDR3: CASSRTRTNEQFF. DNA for the CDR3: TGTGCCAGCAGTCGGACCAGGACGAATGAGCAGTTCTTC. The variable domain in full, with the rest retrieved from reference TRBV7-2 and TRBJ2-1, is GAGVSQSPSNKVTEKGKDVELRCDPISGHTALYWYRQSLGQGLEFLIYFQGNSAPDKSGLPSDRFSAERTGGSVSTLTIQRTQQEDSAVYLCASSRTRTNEQFFGPGTRLTVL.

J is TRBJ2-3 and V is TRBV9, with 10 bases that match TRBD2. The CDR3 spans 15 residues. With 0 bases clipped from V and 9 bases from J, the junction kept 7 bases outside the gene matches. Germline V CDR1 and CDR2: SGDLS, YYNGEE. The CDR3 is CASSVASGSGGTQYF. In DNA form, the CDR3 reads TGTGCCAGCAGCGTAGCTAGCGGGAGTGGCGGGACGCAGTATTTT.

This rearrangement joins TRBV4-2 to TRBJ2-1, with a weak D call TRBD1 (6 bases). Germline V gives CDR1 LGHNA, CDR2 YNFKEQ. The CDR3 spans 16 residues. Trimming cost V 0 bases and J 5 bases, with 14 bases left between them. The CDR3 is CASSQERQGFDNEQFF. The DNA for the CDR3 is TGTGCCAGCAGCCAAGAACGCCAGGGGTTCGACAATGAGCAGTTCTTC.

This chain uses TRBV5-6 with TRBJ1-2; D gene unclear. Germline assignment: CDR1 SGHDT and CDR2 YYEEEE. This CDR3 spans 14 amino acids. The ends were cut back, 1 base at V and 4 bases at J, with 11 bases in the middle. The CDR3 region is CASSLSLSPYGYTF. The CDR3 DNA sequence: TGTGCCAGCAGCTTGAGTCTCAGCCCCTATGGCTACACCTTC. Full variable domain (rest looked up from reference TRBV5-6 and TRBJ1-2): DAGVTQSPTHLIKTRGQQVTLRCSPKSGHDTVSWYQQALGQGPQFIFQYYEEEERQRGNFPDRFSGHQFPNYSSELNVNALLLGDSALYLCASSLSLSPYGYTFGSGTRLTVV.

The sample holds a few counts of this clone. The chain recombines TRBV6-5 with TRBJ2-5; D uncertain. The V end was cut by 2 bases, the J end by 6 bases, with 13 bases between. The CDR3 totals 14 residues. Germline assignment: CDR1 MNHEY and CDR2 SVGAGI. CDR3 protein: CASSYVRTEKTQYF. Here the CDR3 DNA reads TGTGCCAGCAGTTACGTCCGGACCGAAAAGACCCAGTACTTC.